This T cell receptor (beta chain) is drawn from a study of blood T cell repertoires in COVID-19. About the research overall: Sources were T cells, B-cell-depleted T cells, or PBMCs; the material itself was cDNA or gDNA.

Per the original data handling: Quantification of nucleated cells was approximated via reference gene primer amplification. The data were produced by immunoSEQ multiplex PCR, yet TCRdb's version contains in-frame clones alone and is incomplete. D and trimming were read from the DNA, whereas the V and J calls and clone size are those reported in that table. This sample carries 150,000 to 200,000 clones, 84% of them seen once, and the ten largest clones take roughly 8%. CDR1 and CDR2 (germline): MGHRA, YSYEKL. This CDR3 region has 16 residues. With 0 bases clipped from V and 7 bases from J, the junction kept 6 bases outside the gene matches. Cohort assignment relied on participant-reported clinical history.

Sequences were obtained from PBMCs or T cells enriched from blood (not recorded which). The chain recombines TRBV4-1 with TRBJ2-5; TRBD2 matches at 12 bases. This clonotype was sampled from a woman between 50 and 59 years old who had recovered from COVID-19. CDR3: CASSQEGLAGTGTQYF. The CDR3 coding sequence is TGCGCCAGCAGCCAAGAAGGACTAGCGGGAACTGGGACCCAGTACTTC.